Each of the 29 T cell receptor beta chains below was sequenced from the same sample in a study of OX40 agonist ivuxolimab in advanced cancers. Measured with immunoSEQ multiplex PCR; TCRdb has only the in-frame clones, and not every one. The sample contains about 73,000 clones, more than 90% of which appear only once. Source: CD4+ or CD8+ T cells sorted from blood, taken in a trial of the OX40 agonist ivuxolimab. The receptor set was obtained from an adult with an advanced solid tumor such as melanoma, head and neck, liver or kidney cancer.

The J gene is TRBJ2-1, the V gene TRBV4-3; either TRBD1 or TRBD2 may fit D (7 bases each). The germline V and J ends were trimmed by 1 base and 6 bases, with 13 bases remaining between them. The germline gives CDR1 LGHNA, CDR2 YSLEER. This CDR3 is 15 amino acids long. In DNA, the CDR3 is TGCGCCAGCAGCCAAGGGCCAGGGGGGGGCAATGAGCAGTTCTTC. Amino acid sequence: CASSQGPGGGNEQFF.

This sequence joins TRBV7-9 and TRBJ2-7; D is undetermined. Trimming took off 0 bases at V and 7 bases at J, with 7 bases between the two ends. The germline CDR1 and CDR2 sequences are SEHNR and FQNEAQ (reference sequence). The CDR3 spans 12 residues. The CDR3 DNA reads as TGTGCCAGCAGCTTAGCTCCGGGTGAGCAGTACTTC. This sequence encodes CASSLAPGEQYF.

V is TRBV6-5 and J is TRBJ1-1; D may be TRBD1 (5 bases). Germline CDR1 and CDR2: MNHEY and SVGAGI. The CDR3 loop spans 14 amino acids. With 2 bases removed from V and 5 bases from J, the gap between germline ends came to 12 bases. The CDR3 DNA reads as TGTGCCAGCAGTTACAGGGAGGGGAGGACTGAAGCTTTCTTT. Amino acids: CASSYREGRTEAFF.

CDR3 sequence (DNA): TGTGCCAGCAGCCCTTGGGACAGTTGGGACAGCAATCAGCCCCAGCATTTT. Translation gives CASSPWDSWDSNQPQHF. The J gene is TRBJ1-5, the V gene TRBV7-9; 7 bases fit TRBD1. CDR1 and CDR2 (germline): SEHNR, FQNEAQ (reference sequence). The CDR3 spans 17 residues. The junction had 11 bases not matched to a gene; V was cut back by 5 bases and J by 1 base.

The DNA of the CDR3 is TGTGCCAGCAGCTATGGACATCCAGATACGCAGTATTTT. As protein: CASSYGHPDTQYF. This sequence joins TRBV9 and TRBJ2-3; D may be TRBD1 (5 bases). Trimming stripped 4 bases from V and 4 bases from J, with 10 bases between. The V gene's germline CDR1 is SGDLS and CDR2 YYNGEE. The CDR3 consists of 13 residues.

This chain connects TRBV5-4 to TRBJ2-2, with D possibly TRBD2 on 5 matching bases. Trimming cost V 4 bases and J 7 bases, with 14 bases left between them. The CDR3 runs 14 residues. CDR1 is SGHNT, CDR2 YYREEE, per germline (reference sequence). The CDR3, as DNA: TGTGCCAGCAGCCCTAGTCGGGGTTTCGGGGAGCTGTTTTTT. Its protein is CASSPSRGFGELFF.

The CDR3 DNA follows: TGTGCCAGCAGCTTCGGGACAGGGGGCGCCTACGAGCAGTACTTC. As protein: CASSFGTGGAYEQYF. The chain couples TRBV5-4 to TRBJ2-7; 12 nucleotides agree with TRBD1. V dropped 2 bases and J dropped 2; count of bases not matched to a gene: 2. The germline V gene has CDR1 SGHNT and CDR2 YYREEE (reference sequence). The CDR3 has 15 amino acids.

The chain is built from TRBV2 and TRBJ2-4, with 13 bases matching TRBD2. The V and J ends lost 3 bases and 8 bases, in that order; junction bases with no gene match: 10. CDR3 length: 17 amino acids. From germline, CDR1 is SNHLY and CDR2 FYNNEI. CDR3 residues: CASSETLAGGPVYIQYF. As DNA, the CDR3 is TGTGCCAGCAGTGAGACACTAGCGGGGGGGCCGGTGTACATTCAGTACTTC.

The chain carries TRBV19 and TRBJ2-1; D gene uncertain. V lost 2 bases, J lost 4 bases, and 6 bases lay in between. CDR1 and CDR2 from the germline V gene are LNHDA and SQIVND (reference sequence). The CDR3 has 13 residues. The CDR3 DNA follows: TGTGCCAGTAGTATAACGGATTACAATGAGCAGTTCTTC. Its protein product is CASSITDYNEQFF.

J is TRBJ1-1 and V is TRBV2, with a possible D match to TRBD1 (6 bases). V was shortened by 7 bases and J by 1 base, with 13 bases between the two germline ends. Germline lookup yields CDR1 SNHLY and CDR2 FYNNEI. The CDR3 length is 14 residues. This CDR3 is CASTSGGQNTEAFF. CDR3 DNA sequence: TGTGCCAGCACGTCCGGGGGGCAGAACACTGAAGCTTTCTTT. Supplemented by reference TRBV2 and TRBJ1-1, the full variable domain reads EPEVTQTPSHQVTQMGQEVILRCVPISNHLYFYWYRQILGQKVEFLVSFYNNEISEKSEIFDDQFSVERPDGSNFTLKIRSTKLEDSAMYFCASTSGGQNTEAFFGQGTRLTVV.

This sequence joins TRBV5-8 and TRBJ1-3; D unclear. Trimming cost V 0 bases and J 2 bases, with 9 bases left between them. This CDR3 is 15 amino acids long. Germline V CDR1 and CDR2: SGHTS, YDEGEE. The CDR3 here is CASSLDRTPGNTIYF. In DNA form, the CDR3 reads TGTGCCAGCAGCTTGGACAGAACGCCTGGAAACACCATATATTTT. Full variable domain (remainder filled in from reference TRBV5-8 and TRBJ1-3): EAGVTQSPTHLIKTRGQQATLRCSPISGHTSVYWYQQALGLGLQFLLWYDEGEERNRGNFPPRFSGRQFPNYSSELNVNALELEDSALYLCASSLDRTPGNTIYFGEGSWLTVV.

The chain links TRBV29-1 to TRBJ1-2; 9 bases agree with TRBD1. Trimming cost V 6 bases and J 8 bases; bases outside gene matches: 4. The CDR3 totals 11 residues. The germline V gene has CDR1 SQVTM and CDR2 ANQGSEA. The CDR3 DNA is TGCAGCGTGACAGGGGGGAAGGGCTACACCTTC. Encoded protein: CSVTGGKGYTF.

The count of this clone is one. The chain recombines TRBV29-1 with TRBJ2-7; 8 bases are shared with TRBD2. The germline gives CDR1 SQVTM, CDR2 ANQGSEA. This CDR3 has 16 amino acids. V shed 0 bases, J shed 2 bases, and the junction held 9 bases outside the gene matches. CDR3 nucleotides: TGCAGCGTTGAAGATATAACGGGCGGGGGGCCCTACGAGCAGTACTTC. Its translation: CSVEDITGGGPYEQYF.

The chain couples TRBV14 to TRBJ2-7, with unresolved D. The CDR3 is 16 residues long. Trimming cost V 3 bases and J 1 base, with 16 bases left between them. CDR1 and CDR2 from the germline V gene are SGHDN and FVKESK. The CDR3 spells CASSHIPTMGSYEQYF. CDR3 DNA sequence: TGTGCCAGCAGCCACATACCGACGATGGGATCCTACGAGCAGTACTTC.

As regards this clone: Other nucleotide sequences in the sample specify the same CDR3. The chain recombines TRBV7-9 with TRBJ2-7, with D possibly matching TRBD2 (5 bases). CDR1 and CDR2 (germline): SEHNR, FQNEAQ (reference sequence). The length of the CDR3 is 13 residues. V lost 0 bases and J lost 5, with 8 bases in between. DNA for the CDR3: TGTGCCAGCAGCTTAGCCGGAGCGGACGAGCAGTACTTC. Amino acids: CASSLAGADEQYF. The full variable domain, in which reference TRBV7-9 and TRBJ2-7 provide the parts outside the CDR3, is DTGVSQNPRHKITKRGQNVTFRCDPISEHNRLYWYRQTLGQGPEFLTYFQNEAQLEKSRLLSDRFSAERPKGSFSTLEIQRTEQGDSAMYLCASSLAGADEQYFGPGTRLTVT.

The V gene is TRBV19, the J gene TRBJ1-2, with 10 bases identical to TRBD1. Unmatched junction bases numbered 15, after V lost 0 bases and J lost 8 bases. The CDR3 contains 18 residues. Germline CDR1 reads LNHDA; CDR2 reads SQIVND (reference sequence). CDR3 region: CASSIEWDRGGSSGGYTF. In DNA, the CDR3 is TGTGCCAGTAGTATAGAGTGGGACAGGGGAGGTTCGTCCGGGGGCTACACCTTC.

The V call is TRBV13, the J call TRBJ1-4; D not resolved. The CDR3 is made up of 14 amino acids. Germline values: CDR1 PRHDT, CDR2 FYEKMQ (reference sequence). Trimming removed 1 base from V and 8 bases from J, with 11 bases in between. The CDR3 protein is CASSLDSFKEKLFF. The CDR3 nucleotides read TGTGCCAGCAGCTTAGACAGCTTTAAGGAAAAACTGTTTTTT.

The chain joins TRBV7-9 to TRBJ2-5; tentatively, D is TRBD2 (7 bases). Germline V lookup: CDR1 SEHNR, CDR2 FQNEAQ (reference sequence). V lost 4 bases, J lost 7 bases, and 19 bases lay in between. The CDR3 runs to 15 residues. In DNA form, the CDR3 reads TGTGCCAGCAGCTCAGAAGCGGGGCAAGGGGGGACCCAGTACTTC. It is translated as CASSSEAGQGGTQYF.

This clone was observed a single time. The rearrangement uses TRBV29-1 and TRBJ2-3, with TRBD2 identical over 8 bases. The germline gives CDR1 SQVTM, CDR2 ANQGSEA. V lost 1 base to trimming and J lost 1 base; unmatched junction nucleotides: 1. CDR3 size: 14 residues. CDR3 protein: CSVEAAGGTDTQYF. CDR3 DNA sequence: TGCAGCGTTGAAGCAGCGGGGGGCACAGATACGCAGTATTTT.

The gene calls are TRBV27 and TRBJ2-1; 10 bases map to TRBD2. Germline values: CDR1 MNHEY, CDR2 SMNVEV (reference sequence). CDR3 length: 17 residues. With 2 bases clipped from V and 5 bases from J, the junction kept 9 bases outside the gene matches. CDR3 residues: CASSLGRTSGVDNEQFF. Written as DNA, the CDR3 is TGTGCCAGCAGTTTAGGGCGGACTAGCGGAGTGGACAATGAGCAGTTCTTC.

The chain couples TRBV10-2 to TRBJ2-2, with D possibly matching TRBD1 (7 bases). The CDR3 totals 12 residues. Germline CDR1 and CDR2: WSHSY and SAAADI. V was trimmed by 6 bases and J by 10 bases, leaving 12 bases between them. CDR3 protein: CASRAGGQELFF. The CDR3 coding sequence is TGCGCCAGCAGGGCAGGGGGGCAGGAGCTGTTTTTT.

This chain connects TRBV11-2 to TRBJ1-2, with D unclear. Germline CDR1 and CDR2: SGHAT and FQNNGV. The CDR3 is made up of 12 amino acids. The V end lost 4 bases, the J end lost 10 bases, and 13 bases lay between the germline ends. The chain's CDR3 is CASSSEDGIYTF. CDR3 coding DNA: TGTGCCAGCAGCTCCGAGGACGGGATCTACACCTTC. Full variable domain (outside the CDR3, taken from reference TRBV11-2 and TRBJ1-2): EAGVAQSPRYKIIEKRQSVAFWCNPISGHATLYWYQQILGQGPKLLIQFQNNGVVDDSQLPKDRFSAERLKGVDSTLKIQPAKLEDSAVYLCASSSEDGIYTFGSGTRLTVV.

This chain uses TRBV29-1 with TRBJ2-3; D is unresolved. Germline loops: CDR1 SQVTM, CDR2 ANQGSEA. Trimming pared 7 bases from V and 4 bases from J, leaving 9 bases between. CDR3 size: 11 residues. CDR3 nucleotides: TGCAGCGCCCTTGGGCCAGATACGCAGTATTTT. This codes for CSALGPDTQYF.

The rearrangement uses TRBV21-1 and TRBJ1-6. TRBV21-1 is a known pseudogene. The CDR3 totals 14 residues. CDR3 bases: TGTGCCAGCTCCCCCCCCCGGGTACCCTCACCCCTCCACTTT. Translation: CASSPPRVPSPLHF.

The CDR3 sequence: CASSIGGSSPLHF. The CDR3, as DNA: TGTGCCAGTAGTATCGGTGGTAGCTCACCCCTCCACTTT. V usage is TRBV19 and J usage is TRBJ1-6; D not certain. Deletions cut 3 bases from V and 10 bases from J, with 10 bases between. The germline gives CDR1 LNHDA, CDR2 SQIVND (reference sequence). This CDR3 region has 13 residues.

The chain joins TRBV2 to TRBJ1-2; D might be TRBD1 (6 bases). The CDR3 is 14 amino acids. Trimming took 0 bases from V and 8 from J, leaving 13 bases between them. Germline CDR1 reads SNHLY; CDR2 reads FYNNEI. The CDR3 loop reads CASSEALGGEGYTF. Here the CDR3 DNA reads TGTGCCAGCAGTGAAGCGCTAGGGGGTGAGGGCTACACCTTC.

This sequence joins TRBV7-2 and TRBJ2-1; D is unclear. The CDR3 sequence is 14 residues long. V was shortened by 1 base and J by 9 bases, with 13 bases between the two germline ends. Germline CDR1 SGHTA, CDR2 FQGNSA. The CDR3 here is CASSLVSPGFEQFF. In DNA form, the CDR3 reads TGTGCCAGCAGCTTAGTGTCACCCGGGTTTGAGCAGTTCTTC.

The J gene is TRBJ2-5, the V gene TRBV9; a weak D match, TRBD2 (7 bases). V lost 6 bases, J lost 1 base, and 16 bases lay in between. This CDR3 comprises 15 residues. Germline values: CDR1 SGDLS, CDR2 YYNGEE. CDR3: CASNEDGGLQETQYF. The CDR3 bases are TGTGCCAGCAACGAAGACGGGGGGCTCCAAGAGACCCAGTACTTC. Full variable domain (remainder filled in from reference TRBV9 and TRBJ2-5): DSGVTQTPKHLITATGQRVTLRCSPRSGDLSVYWYQQSLDQGLQFLIQYYNGEERAKGNILERFSAQQFPDLHSELNLSSLELGDSALYFCASNEDGGLQETQYFGPGTRLLVL.

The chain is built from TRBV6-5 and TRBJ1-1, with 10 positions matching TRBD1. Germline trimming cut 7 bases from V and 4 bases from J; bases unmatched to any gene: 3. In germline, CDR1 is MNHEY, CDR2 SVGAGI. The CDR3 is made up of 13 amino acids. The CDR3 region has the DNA TGTGCCAGCACCCGGACAGGGGGCACTGAAGCTTTCTTT. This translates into CASTRTGGTEAFF.